The clone carrying this TCR beta chain occurred once. What it binds is unknown. The data belong to a study of shared clonotypes between healthy human individuals. Study-wide points: Blood alone was sampled, and tissue repertoires likely differ.

All donors were Caucasian adults living in Nashville, Tennessee. Splitting the CD4+ cells yielded a CD45RA+ naive subset and a CD45RA-negative memory subset. Roughly 27,000 T cell genomes, or roughly 180 ng DNA, went into the sorted-subset replicate PCRs. The table came from immunoSEQ multiplex PCR; TCRdb's copy has only in-frame clones and leaves some out. This sample has a few million clones; approximately 93% occur once, and the top ten carry about 0.37%. Sequenced: naive CD4+ T cells from PBMCs. Subset here: CD45RA+ positively selected. This sequence was found in a man between 18 and 29 years old in good health. Some clones in this sample may be carry-over from other donors' samples.

As DNA, the CDR3 is TGTGCCAGCTCATCCAAAGGGGGCGAGGACACTGAAGCTTTCTTT. Translation gives CASSSKGGEDTEAFF. The genes are TRBV18 and TRBJ1-1, with 7 positions matching TRBD1. V lost 5 bases to trimming and J lost 3 bases; unmatched junction nucleotides: 9. CDR3 size: 15 residues. CDR1 and CDR2 (germline): KGHSH, LQKENI. The variable domain in full, with the rest retrieved from reference TRBV18 and TRBJ1-1, is NAGVMQNPRHLVRRRGQEARLRCSPMKGHSHVYWYRQLPEEGLKFMVYLQKENIIDESGMPKERFSAEFPKEGPSILRIQQVVRGDSAAYFCASSSKGGEDTEAFFGQGTRLTVV.